One TCR beta chain is described in this entry. This clone has a single count. No cognate antigen has been identified for it. No qualities accompany the bases; no much larger clone lies one base away. The donors belonged to the validation cohort of around 130 subjects, which was separate from the roughly 700-subject first cohort. This specimen belongs to a study of cytomegalovirus exposure and HLA in healthy donors (dated by TCRdb to 2016 to 2017). Background on the whole study: A later analysis indicated that the roughly 120 validation repertoires were generated on the platform also employed for the 600 to 750 repertoires of the first cohort. The study aimed to test whether cataloging public T cell receptors could reveal signatures of past pathogen exposure. Besides the first cohort of 666 subjects, a separate validation cohort made up of roughly 130 different subjects was used. To predict cytomegalovirus infection status, the study brought together high-throughput TCR immunosequencing, statistical association of individual TCRs with disease status, and machine learning.

Beyond this particular receptor, the publication reports: The validation cohort had no HLA typing available for a later analysis, so co-occurrence within that cohort was assessed over all 130 or so repertoires. In vitro tests confirmed that three of the cytomegalovirus-associated TCR beta chains recognize cytomegalovirus antigens. Subsequent analysis determined that TCRs grouped into clusters in the first cohort also showed a tendency toward co-occurrence across the 130 or so validation repertoires, and 85% to 95% of cluster scores exceeded 0. In the study, approximately 160 TCR beta chains were listed as associated with cytomegalovirus. Cytomegalovirus status was reported to be diagnosed by the classifier with high specificity and sensitivity in both the original and validation cohorts. While some public TCRs were present in many individuals, most TCR sequences turned up only very rarely across donors. The authors suggested that the approach could potentially be generalized to other disease states and immunological phenotypes.

Preparation of the library involved the immunoSEQ multiplex PCR assay. The source study handled its data this way. A statistical classification framework was built to diagnose cytomegalovirus status from the catalog of TCR beta chain sequences. TCRdb provides this immuneACCESS table in a form limited to in-frame rearrangements. Some clones are lacking; in checked studies, under half of them reflect an unresolved V gene, and why the rest are absent is not known. For V, J and clone size, that table is used; D and trimming come from the DNA. Across this sample there are about 200,000 clones, with more than 70% seen only once. The top ten hold about 1.5% of the sample. Sequences were obtained from PBMCs. This clonotype was obtained from a woman under 30 in good health and CMV-seronegative.

The CDR3 has the sequence CASSAEGANTGELFF. The bases are TGTGCCAGCAGTGCGGAGGGCGCGAACACCGGGGAGCTGTTTTTT. The V gene is TRBV6-4 and the J gene is TRBJ2-2, with TRBD2 as a weak D call on 6 bases. The CDR3 runs 15 amino acids, cysteine and phenylalanine included. Only CDR3 DNA is held: 45 bases, read in frame from base 1. V is reduced by 4 bases and J by 0 bases, leaving a spacing of 9 bases between them. The CDR1 and CDR2 encoded by the germline V gene are MRHNA and SNTAGT.